This TCR beta chain is from a study of cytotoxic CD8 clonotypes in ibrutinib-treated CLL (dated by TCRdb to the early 2020s). For the study in its entirety: In this cohort, some 16 patients were treatment-naive and under 13 were relapsed/refractory, while fewer than 18 had unmutated IGHV. Responses were partial in about 25 patients and complete in 2; after median approximately 69 months follow-up, about 14 stayed in remission and approximately 12 progressed. Response samples were taken after a median of roughly 12 months on treatment, ranging from about 6 to 36 months. An average of about 250,000 productive templates and some 100,000 productive rearrangements was obtained per sample. Longitudinal samples were available for about 30% of the roughly 90 trial participants. Cryopreserved peripheral blood mononuclear cells were collected at three points: before therapy, at response, and at either sustained remission or disease progression. Overall study outcomes, separate from this receptor: An increase in clonality was observed at ibrutinib response, with clonality remaining stable during sustained remission and falling back toward baseline at progression. Sustained-remission and progressing patients did not have matched sampling times, and lymph node repertoires were not examined. Public clonotypes were rare and either contracted or stayed stable during treatment, and the rise in clonality at ibrutinib response reflected the expansion of private clonotypes. At baseline, clonality was higher than in age-matched healthy donors and showed a strong correlation with circulating CD8+ T-cell counts.

The goal of deep resolution MiSeq sequencing was a depth between 1 in 1 million and 1 in 200,000 T cells, and coverage averaged 10x per clonotype. The immunoSEQ hsTCRB Kit was used to generate the TCR beta libraries. Per the original workflow: Data were analyzed with ImmunoSEQ Data Assistant and ImmunoSEQ Analyzer, with V, D and J genes assigned per IMGT definitions. Clonality, with values ranging from 0 to 1, was calculated as one minus the normalized Shannon entropy of productive rearrangement frequencies. Public clonotype analysis was restricted to overrepresented clonotypes comprising at least 0.05% of each patient's repertoire. About a dozen age-matched healthy donor repertoires from immuneACCESS served as clonality controls. TCRdb retrieved this table from immuneACCESS and kept in-frame rearrangements only. Not all clones are present; in checked studies, unresolved V genes account for under half, and no reason is known for the remainder. The V and J calls and clone size were taken over from that table, and D and trimming were inferred from the DNA. This sample has around 15,000 clones in its table, and around 81% of those were observed once. Of the sample, 15% to 20% falls within the top ten clones.

V trim: 5 bases; J trim: 2 bases; unmatched bases: 13. Taken from the germline V gene (reference sequence), the CDR1 and CDR2 loops are SEHNR and FQNEAQ. Including the terminal cysteine and phenylalanine, the CDR3 comprises 17 residues. The retained sequence is limited to the CDR3, 51 bases, with the frame set at the first base. As to this clone: The specificity of this receptor is unknown. There are no base qualities to consult, and no much larger clone falls within one base.

For TCR beta library preparation, approximately 2 micrograms of genomic DNA was extracted from cryopreserved PBMCs. Longitudinal blood samples from CLL patients receiving ibrutinib monotherapy were subjected to high-throughput TCR beta sequencing. The patients were enrolled in a single-center, open-label phase 2 trial of ibrutinib monotherapy. The chain was built from TRBV7-9 and TRBJ2-7; 9 middle bases align to TRBD2. Sample: PBMCs, taken before ibrutinib treatment. The clonotype was recovered from a human donor with chronic lymphocytic leukemia. In nucleotide form, the sequence is TGTGCCAGCAGCCAAGACCCTGGCGGGAGGGGTGCCTACGAGCAGTACTTC. This codes for CASSQDPGGRGAYEQYF.